This passage covers 22 T cell receptor beta chains from one sample sequenced in a study of cytomegalovirus exposure and HLA in healthy donors. Here immunoSEQ multiplex PCR was the method, and the copy in TCRdb shows in-frame clones only, minus some. The sample comprises roughly 100,000 clones, about 95% of which are singletons, and roughly 0.9% rests with the top ten. Material for sequencing was PBMCs. Receptor source: a woman aged 18-35 years in good health and CMV-seronegative.

V is TRBV15 and J is TRBJ1-1, with TRBD1 matching over 7 bases. This CDR3 has 16 amino acids. With 5 bases clipped from V and 4 bases from J, the junction kept 13 bases outside the gene matches. Germline V gene data show CDR1 as LNHNV and CDR2 as YYDKDF (reference sequence). The CDR3 bases are TGTGCCACCAGCTCTGGGCGACGAGACAGGGTCACTGAAGCTTTCTTT. Its protein is CATSSGRRDRVTEAFF.

V and J are TRBV30 and TRBJ1-2; D is undetermined. The ends were cut back, 0 bases at V and 13 bases at J, with 15 bases in the middle. The CDR3 consists of 12 residues. Germline-derived CDR1 and CDR2 are GTSNPN and SVGIG (reference sequence). The CDR3 sequence is CAWSVLEVVGTF. CDR3 sequence (DNA): TGTGCCTGGAGTGTACTCGAGGTTGTCGGCACCTTC.

The genes are TRBV18 and TRBJ2-3; 7 bases agree with TRBD2. Germline V CDR1 and CDR2: KGHSH, LQKENI. The V gene end was trimmed by 3 bases and the J gene end by 2 bases; junction bases not matched to a gene: 5. This CDR3 has 15 amino acids. CDR3 bases: TGTGCCAGCTCACCCAGACGGGGGGACACAGATACGCAGTATTTT. Amino acids: CASSPRRGDTDTQYF. The full variable domain, its missing parts supplied by reference TRBV18 and TRBJ2-3, is NAGVMQNPRHLVRRRGQEARLRCSPMKGHSHVYWYRQLPEEGLKFMVYLQKENIIDESGMPKERFSAEFPKEGPSILRIQQVVRGDSAAYFCASSPRRGDTDTQYFGPGTRLTVL.

J is TRBJ1-1 and V is TRBV5-1; unclear D gene. CDR1 is SGHRS, CDR2 YFSETQ, per germline. The CDR3 loop spans 14 amino acids. V lost 0 bases, J lost 4 bases, and 10 bases lay in between. The CDR3 protein is CASSLEAGLTEAFF. The DNA for the CDR3 is TGCGCCAGCAGCTTGGAAGCAGGCCTCACTGAAGCTTTCTTT.

V gene TRBV29-1 combines with J gene TRBJ2-1; a possible D gene is TRBD2 (8 bases). This CDR3 is 12 amino acids long. Per the germline V gene, CDR1 is SQVTM and CDR2 is ANQGSEA. Trimming cost V 6 bases and J 14 bases, with 20 bases left between them. CDR3 DNA: TGCAGCGTCCCCTGGGGACTAGGGGGCGAGTTCTTC. Translating it yields CSVPWGLGGEFF.

V and J are TRBV27 and TRBJ2-1, with D perhaps matching TRBD1 (5 bases). The V gene lost 6 bases and the J gene lost 3 bases, with 15 bases spanning the gap. This CDR3 has 15 residues. In germline, CDR1 is MNHEY, CDR2 SMNVEV (reference sequence). CDR3 region: CASSPPQGFYNEQFF. The CDR3 bases are TGTGCCAGCAGCCCCCCCCAGGGTTTCTACAATGAGCAGTTCTTC.

The gene calls are TRBV6-6 and TRBJ1-1; no reliable D call. V was trimmed by 4 bases and J by 2 bases, leaving 8 bases between them. Germline values: CDR1 MNHNY, CDR2 SVGAGI (reference sequence). The CDR3 runs to 13 residues. CDR3 bases: TGTGCCAGCAGTTTGACACCCAACACTGAAGCTTTCTTT. It codes for CASSLTPNTEAFF.

The genes are TRBV9 and TRBJ2-5, with 8 bases matching TRBD1. J was trimmed by 3 bases and V by 3 bases; bases with no gene match: 4. Germline CDR1 reads SGDLS; CDR2 reads YYNGEE. This CDR3 contains 14 residues. The CDR3 is CASSAKDREETQYF. The CDR3 coding sequence is TGTGCCAGCAGCGCGAAGGACAGGGAAGAGACCCAGTACTTC. Full variable domain (rest looked up from reference TRBV9 and TRBJ2-5): DSGVTQTPKHLITATGQRVTLRCSPRSGDLSVYWYQQSLDQGLQFLIQYYNGEERAKGNILERFSAQQFPDLHSELNLSSLELGDSALYFCASSAKDREETQYFGPGTRLLVL.

To note about this clone: Other DNA sequences in this sample translate to the same CDR3. The rearrangement uses TRBV25-1 and TRBJ1-3; TRBD1 aligns across 7 bases. The CDR3 contains 15 residues. J gave up 1 base and V 3 bases, and 3 bases lay outside the gene matches. Per germline, CDR1 MGHDK and CDR2 SYGVNS. CDR3 DNA sequence: TGTGCCAGCAGTGATGACAGGGTATCTGGAAACACCATATATTTT. Its protein product is CASSDDRVSGNTIYF.

The chain has TRBV27 and TRBJ1-5; D gene ambiguous. The length of the CDR3 is 16 residues. Trimming cost V 6 bases and J 4 bases, with 19 bases left between them. CDR1 is MNHEY, CDR2 SMNVEV, per germline (reference sequence). DNA of the CDR3: TGTGCCAGCAGACCCTTGGACCCCGGAGGGAATCAGCCCCAGCATTTT. Translating gives CASRPLDPGGNQPQHF.

V usage is TRBV6-5 and J usage is TRBJ1-3; D not certain. The V gene's germline CDR1 is MNHEY and CDR2 SVGAGI. V lost 0 bases, J lost 0 bases, and 9 bases lay in between. CDR3 size: 16 residues. The CDR3 DNA reads as TGTGCCAGCAGTTACTCGAAACAGCTCTCTGGAAACACCATATATTTT. Protein: CASSYSKQLSGNTIYF.

The V and J genes are TRBV5-1 and TRBJ2-5, with D possibly matching TRBD2 (6 bases). CDR1 SGHRS and CDR2 YFSETQ come from the germline V gene. V lost 3 bases and J 4 bases, leaving 16 bases between the germline ends. CDR3 length: 15 residues. This CDR3 is CASSWGERAGETQYF. The CDR3 region has the DNA TGCGCCAGCAGCTGGGGGGAGAGGGCGGGAGAGACCCAGTACTTC. The full variable domain, rest sourced from reference TRBV5-1 and TRBJ2-5, is KAGVTQTPRYLIKTRGQQVTLSCSPISGHRSVSWYQQTPGQGLQFLFEYFSETQRNKGNFPGRFSGRQFSNSRSEMNVSTLELGDSALYLCASSWGERAGETQYFGPGTRLLVL.

The chain has TRBV5-6 and TRBJ2-5; the D is unclear. Between the trimmed V and J ends, which lost 8 bases and 4 bases, there was a span of 18 bases. Per germline, CDR1 SGHDT and CDR2 YYEEEE. There are 14 residues in the CDR3. The CDR3 region is CASNPTWYGETQYF. The CDR3 region has the DNA TGTGCCAGTAATCCTACGTGGTACGGAGAGACCCAGTACTTC.

This chain uses TRBV10-3 with TRBJ2-7; a possible D gene is TRBD2 (6 bases). From germline, CDR1 is ENHRY and CDR2 SYGVKD. Trimming took off 6 bases at V and 4 bases at J, with 16 bases between the two ends. CDR3 length: 14 residues. The CDR3, as DNA: TGTGCCATCAGAGCAATCCCGACTAGTTACGAGCAGTACTTC. This encodes CAIRAIPTSYEQYF.

This clone was detected only once. V gene TRBV7-2 combines with J gene TRBJ2-6; 8 bases fit TRBD1. V trimming: 5 bases; J trimming: 2 bases; junction bases outside the gene matches: 8. CDR3 size: 17 residues. Per germline, CDR1 SGHTA and CDR2 FQGNSA. The DNA for the CDR3 is TGTGCCAGCAGCACCGGGACAGGTACAGCTGGGGCCAACGTCCTGACTTTC. Translated: CASSTGTGTAGANVLTF.

The rearrangement uses TRBV27 and TRBJ2-7; tentative D call: TRBD2 (5 bases). The ends were cut back, 5 bases at V and 7 bases at J, with 9 bases in the middle. This CDR3 contains 11 residues. Looked up from germline, CDR1 is MNHEY and CDR2 is SMNVEV (reference sequence). In DNA form, the CDR3 reads TGTGCCAGCAGTGAGGGTAGGGAGCAGTACTTC. It yields the protein CASSEGREQYF.

This chain joins TRBV2 and TRBJ2-5; 13 bases are a match to TRBD2. CDR3 length equals 15 residues. Looked up from germline, CDR1 is SNHLY and CDR2 is FYNNEI. V lost 5 bases and J lost 7; bases outside the gene matches: 7. CDR3 sequence reads: CASSPTSGGAGTQYF. CDR3 nucleotide sequence: TGTGCCAGCAGTCCTACTAGCGGGGGGGCCGGGACCCAGTACTTC.

The chain is built from TRBV25-1 and TRBJ1-1; D is unresolved. Germline V gene data show CDR1 as MGHDK and CDR2 as SYGVNS. Between the trimmed V and J ends, which lost 0 bases and 6 bases, there was a span of 11 bases. This CDR3 spans 14 amino acids. CDR3 DNA: TGTGCCAGCAGTGAATATCGGGATCCGGCTGAAGCTTTCTTT. Its translation: CASSEYRDPAEAFF.

This chain links TRBV29-1 with TRBJ2-7; 8 nucleotides align to TRBD2. Germline V CDR1 and CDR2: SQVTM, ANQGSEA. With 1 base clipped from V and 3 bases from J, the junction kept 14 bases outside the gene matches. The CDR3 is made up of 17 amino acids. The CDR3 nucleotides read TGCAGCGTTGAAGGAGCTTACGGGAGTAGCGGGGACTACGAGCAGTACTTC. Protein product: CSVEGAYGSSGDYEQYF.

The chain carries TRBV14 and TRBJ2-7; D is uncertain. The V end lost 0 bases, the J end lost 4 bases, and 4 bases lay between the germline ends. This CDR3 spans 12 amino acids. The V gene's germline CDR1 is SGHDN and CDR2 FVKESK. CDR3 region: CASSQDRYEQYF. The DNA for the CDR3 is TGTGCCAGCAGCCAAGACAGATACGAGCAGTACTTC.

The V and J genes are TRBV13 and TRBJ2-1; 10 positions match TRBD2. The CDR3 covers 16 residues. V was clipped by 8 bases and J by 0 bases; unmatched bases: 7. Germline values: CDR1 PRHDT, CDR2 FYEKMQ (reference sequence). This CDR3 is CASGVAGGSSYNEQFF. CDR3 nucleotides: TGTGCCAGCGGGGTAGCGGGAGGTAGCTCCTACAATGAGCAGTTCTTC.

This clone was observed once. This chain uses TRBV19 with TRBJ2-7, with TRBD1 matching 7 bases. This CDR3 comprises 14 residues. Germline CDR1 reads LNHDA; CDR2 reads SQIVND (reference sequence). The V and J ends lost 4 bases and 1 base, in that order; junction bases with no gene match: 4. For the CDR3, the DNA is TGTGCCAGTAGTAGGGCAGGGGGATCCTACGAGCAGTACTTC. The encoded protein is CASSRAGGSYEQYF.